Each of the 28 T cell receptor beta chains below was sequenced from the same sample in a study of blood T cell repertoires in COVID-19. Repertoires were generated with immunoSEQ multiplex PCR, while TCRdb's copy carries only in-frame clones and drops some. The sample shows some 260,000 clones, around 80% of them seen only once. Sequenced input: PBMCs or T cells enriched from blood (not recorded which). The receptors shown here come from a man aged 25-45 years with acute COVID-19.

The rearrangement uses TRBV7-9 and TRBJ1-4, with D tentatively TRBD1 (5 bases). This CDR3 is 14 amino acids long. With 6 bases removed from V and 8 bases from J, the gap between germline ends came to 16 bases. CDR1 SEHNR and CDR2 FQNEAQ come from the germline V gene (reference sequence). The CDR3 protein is CASRRQGAQEKLFF. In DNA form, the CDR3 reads TGTGCCAGCAGACGCCAGGGCGCCCAGGAAAAACTGTTTTTT.

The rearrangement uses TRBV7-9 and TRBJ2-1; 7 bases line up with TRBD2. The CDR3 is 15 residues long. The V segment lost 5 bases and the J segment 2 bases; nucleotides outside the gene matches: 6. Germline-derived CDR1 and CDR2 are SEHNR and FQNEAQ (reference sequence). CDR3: CASSPGAGAYNEQFF. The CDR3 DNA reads TGTGCCAGCAGCCCCGGGGCGGGAGCCTACAATGAGCAGTTCTTC.

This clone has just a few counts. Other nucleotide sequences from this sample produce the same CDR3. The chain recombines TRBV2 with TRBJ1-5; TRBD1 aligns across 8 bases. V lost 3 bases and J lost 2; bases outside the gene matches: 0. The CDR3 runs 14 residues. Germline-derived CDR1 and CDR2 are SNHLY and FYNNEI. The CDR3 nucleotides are TGTGCCAGCAGTGAGGACAGGGGCAATCAGCCCCAGCATTTT. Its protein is CASSEDRGNQPQHF.

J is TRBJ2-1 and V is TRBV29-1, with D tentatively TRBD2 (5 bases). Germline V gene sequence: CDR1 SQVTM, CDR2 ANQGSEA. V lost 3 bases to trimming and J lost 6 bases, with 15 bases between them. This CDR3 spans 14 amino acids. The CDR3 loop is CSVERALSPNEQFF. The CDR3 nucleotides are TGCAGCGTTGAGCGGGCCCTGAGCCCCAATGAGCAGTTCTTC.

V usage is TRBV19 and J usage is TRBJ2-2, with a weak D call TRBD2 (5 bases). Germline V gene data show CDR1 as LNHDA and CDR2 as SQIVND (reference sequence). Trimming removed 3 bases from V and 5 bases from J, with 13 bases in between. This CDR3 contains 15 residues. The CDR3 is CASSIVGTGTGELFF. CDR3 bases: TGTGCCAGTAGTATCGTGGGCACGGGAACCGGGGAGCTGTTTTTT.

The CDR3 loop is CASSRGGGMSTDTQYF. The DNA of the CDR3 is TGTGCCAGCTCGAGGGGGGGTGGCATGAGCACAGATACGCAGTATTTT. The chain uses TRBV11-3 and TRBJ2-3; TRBD2 might be the D (7 bases). Germline loops: CDR1 SGHNT, CDR2 YENEEA. The CDR3 contains 16 residues. The V end was cut by 8 bases, the J end by 0 bases, with 18 bases between.

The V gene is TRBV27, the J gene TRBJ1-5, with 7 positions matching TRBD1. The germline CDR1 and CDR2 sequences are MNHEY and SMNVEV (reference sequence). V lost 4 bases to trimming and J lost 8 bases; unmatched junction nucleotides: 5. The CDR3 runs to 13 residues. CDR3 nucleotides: TGTGCCAGCAGTTGGTCAGGGGGAAAGCCCCAGCATTTT. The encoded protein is CASSWSGGKPQHF.

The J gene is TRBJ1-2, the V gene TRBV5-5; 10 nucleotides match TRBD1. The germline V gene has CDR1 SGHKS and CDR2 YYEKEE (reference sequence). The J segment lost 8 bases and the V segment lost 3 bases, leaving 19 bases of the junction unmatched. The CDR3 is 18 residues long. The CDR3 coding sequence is TGTGCCAGCAGCTCCCCGGTGGGACAGGGGCCCTCCGGGTCGGGCTACACCTTC. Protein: CASSSPVGQGPSGSGYTF.

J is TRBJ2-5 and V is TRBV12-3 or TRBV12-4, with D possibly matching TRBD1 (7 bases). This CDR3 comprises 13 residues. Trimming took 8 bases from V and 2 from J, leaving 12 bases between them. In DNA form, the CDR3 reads TGTGCCAGCGGAGGGGACAGTCAAGAGACCCAGTACTTC. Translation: CASGGDSQETQYF.

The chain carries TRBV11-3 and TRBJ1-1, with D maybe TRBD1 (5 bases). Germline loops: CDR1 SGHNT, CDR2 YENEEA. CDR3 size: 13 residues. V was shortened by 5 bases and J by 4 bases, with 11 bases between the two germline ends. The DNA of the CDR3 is TGTGCCAGCAGCCTCCTAAGGGGCACTGAAGCTTTCTTT. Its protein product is CASSLLRGTEAFF.

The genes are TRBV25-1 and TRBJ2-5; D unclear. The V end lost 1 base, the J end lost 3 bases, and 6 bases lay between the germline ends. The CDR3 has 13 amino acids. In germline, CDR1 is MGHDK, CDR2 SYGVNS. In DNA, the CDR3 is TGTGCCAGCAGTGAATTAAGAGAAGAGACCCAGTACTTC. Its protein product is CASSELREETQYF.

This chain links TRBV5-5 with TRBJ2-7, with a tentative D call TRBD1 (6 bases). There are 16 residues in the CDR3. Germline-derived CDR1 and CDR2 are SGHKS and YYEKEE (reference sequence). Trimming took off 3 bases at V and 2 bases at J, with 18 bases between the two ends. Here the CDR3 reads CASSSPGNRATYEQYV. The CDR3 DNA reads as TGTGCCAGCAGCTCCCCGGGAAACAGGGCCACCTACGAGCAGTACGTC.

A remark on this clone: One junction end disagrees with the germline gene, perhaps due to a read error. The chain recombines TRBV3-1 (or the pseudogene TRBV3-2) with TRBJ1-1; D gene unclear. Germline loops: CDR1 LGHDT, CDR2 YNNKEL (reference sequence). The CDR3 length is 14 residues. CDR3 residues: CASSQVYGNAEAFF. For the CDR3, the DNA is TGTGCCAGCAGCCAAGTGTACGGGAACGCTGAAGCTTTCTTT.

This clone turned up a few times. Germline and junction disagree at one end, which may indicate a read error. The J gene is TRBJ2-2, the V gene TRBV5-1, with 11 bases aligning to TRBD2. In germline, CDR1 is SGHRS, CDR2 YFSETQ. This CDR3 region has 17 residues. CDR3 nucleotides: TGTGCCAGCAGCTCTTCTAGCGGGAGGCTAGGTGCCGGGGAGCTGTTTTTT. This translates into CASSSSSGRLGAGELFF.

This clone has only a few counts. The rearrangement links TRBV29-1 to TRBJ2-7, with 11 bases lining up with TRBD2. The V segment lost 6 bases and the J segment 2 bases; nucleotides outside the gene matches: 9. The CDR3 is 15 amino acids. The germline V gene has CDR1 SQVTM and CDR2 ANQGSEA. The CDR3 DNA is TGCAGCGTAGACATAGCGGGAGGGAGGACCTACGAGCAGTACGTC. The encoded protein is CSVDIAGGRTYEQYV.

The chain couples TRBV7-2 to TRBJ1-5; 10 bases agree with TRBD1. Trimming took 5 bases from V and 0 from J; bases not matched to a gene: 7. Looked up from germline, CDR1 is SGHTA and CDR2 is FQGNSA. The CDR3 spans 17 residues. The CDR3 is CASSRTGGVYSNQPQHF. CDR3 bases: TGTGCCAGCAGCCGGACAGGGGGGGTGTATAGCAATCAGCCCCAGCATTTT.

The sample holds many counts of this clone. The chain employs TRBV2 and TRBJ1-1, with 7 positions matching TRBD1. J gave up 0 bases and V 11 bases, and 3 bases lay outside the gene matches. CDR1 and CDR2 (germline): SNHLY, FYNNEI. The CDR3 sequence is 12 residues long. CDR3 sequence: CAGDSMNTEAFF. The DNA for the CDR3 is TGTGCCGGGGACAGTATGAACACTGAAGCTTTCTTT. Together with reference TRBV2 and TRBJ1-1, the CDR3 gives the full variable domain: EPEVTQTPSHQVTQMGQEVILRCVPISNHLYFYWYRQILGQKVEFLVSFYNNEISEKSEIFDDQFSVERPDGSNFTLKIRSTKLEDSAMYFCAGDSMNTEAFFGQGTRLTVV.

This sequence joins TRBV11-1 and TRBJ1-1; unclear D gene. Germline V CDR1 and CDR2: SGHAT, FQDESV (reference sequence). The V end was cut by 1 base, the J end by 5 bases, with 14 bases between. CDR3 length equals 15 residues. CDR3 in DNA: TGTGCCAGCAGCTTAGTGTCAGCGGGAAGGACTGAAGCTTTCTTT. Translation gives CASSLVSAGRTEAFF.

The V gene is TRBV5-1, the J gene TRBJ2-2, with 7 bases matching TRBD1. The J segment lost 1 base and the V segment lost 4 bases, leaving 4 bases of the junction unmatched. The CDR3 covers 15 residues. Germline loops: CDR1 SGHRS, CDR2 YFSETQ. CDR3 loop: CASSEGQLNTGELFF. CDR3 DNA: TGCGCCAGCAGCGAGGGACAGCTGAACACCGGGGAGCTGTTTTTT. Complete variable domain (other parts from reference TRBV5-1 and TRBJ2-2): KAGVTQTPRYLIKTRGQQVTLSCSPISGHRSVSWYQQTPGQGLQFLFEYFSETQRNKGNFPGRFSGRQFSNSRSEMNVSTLELGDSALYLCASSEGQLNTGELFFGEGSRLTVL.

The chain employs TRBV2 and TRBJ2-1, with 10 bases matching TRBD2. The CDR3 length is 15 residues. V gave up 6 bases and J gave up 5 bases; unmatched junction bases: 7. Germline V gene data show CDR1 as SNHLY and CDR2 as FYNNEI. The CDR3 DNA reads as TGTGCCAGCAGCGCTAAGCGGGAGGGCCACAATGAGCAGTTCTTC. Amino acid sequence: CASSAKREGHNEQFF.

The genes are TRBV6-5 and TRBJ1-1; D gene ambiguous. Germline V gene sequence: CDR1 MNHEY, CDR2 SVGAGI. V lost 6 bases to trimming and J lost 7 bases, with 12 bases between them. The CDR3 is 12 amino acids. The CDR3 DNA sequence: TGTGCCAGCAGCGAGGGTAGGCTTGAAGCTTTCTTT. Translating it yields CASSEGRLEAFF.

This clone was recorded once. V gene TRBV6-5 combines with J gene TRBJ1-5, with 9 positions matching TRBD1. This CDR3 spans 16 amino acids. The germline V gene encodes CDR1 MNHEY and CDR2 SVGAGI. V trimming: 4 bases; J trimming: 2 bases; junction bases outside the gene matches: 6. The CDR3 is CASSSYRGQGNQPQHF. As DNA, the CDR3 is TGTGCCAGCAGTTCCTACAGGGGGCAGGGCAATCAGCCCCAGCATTTT.

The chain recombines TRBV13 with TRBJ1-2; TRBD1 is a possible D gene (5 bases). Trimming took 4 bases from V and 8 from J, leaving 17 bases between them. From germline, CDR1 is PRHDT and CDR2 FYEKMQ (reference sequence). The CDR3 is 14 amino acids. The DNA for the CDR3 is TGTGCCAGCAGCTCGATAGACAGTCTGAGAGGCTACACCTTC. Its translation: CASSSIDSLRGYTF.

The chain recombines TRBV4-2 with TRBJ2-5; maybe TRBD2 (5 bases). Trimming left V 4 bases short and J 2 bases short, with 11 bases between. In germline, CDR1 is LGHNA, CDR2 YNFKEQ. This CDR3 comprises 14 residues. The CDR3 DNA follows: TGTGCCAGCAGCCCAGGCGGGTTTCAAGAGACCCAGTACTTC. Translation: CASSPGGFQETQYF.

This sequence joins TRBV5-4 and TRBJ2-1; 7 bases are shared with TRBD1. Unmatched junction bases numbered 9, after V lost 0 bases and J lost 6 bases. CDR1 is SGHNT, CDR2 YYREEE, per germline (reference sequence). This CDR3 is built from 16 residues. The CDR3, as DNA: TGTGCCAGCAGCTTGGCCGGTTCAGGGGGTTTCAATGAGCAGTTCTTC. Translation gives CASSLAGSGGFNEQFF.

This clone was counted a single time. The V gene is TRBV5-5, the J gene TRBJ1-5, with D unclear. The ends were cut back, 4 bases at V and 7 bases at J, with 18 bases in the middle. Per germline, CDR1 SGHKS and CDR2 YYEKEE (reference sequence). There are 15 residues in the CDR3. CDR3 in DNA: TGTGCCAGCAGCCCGGGGTACTCAACGGGACAGCCCCAGCATTTT. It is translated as CASSPGYSTGQPQHF.

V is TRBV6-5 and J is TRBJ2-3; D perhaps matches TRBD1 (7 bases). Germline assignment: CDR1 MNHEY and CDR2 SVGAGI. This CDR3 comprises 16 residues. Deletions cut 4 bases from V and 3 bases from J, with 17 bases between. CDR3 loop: CASSSAGGRGTDTQYF. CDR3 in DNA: TGTGCCAGCAGTTCTGCAGGGGGTCGGGGGACAGATACGCAGTATTTT.

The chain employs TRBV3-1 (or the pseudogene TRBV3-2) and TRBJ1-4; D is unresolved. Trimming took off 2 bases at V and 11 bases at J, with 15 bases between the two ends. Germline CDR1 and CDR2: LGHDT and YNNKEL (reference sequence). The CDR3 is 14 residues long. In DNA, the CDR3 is TGTGCCAGCAGCCAACCAGGCAGGCTGAGCAAACTGTTTTTT. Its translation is CASSQPGRLSKLFF.